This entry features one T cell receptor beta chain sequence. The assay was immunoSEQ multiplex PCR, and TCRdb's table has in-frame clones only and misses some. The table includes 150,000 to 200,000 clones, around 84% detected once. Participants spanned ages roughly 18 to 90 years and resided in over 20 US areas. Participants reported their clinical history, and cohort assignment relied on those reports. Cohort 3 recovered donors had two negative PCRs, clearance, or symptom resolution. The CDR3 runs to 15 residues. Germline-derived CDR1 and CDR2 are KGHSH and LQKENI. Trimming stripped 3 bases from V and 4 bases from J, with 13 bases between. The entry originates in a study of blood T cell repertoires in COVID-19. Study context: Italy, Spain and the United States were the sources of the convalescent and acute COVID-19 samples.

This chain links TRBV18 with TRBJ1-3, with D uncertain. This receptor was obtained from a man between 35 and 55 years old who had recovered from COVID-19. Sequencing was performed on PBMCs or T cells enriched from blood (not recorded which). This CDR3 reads CASSPKELSGNTIYF. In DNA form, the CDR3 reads TGTGCCAGCTCACCCAAGGAGTTGTCGGGAAACACCATATATTTT.